These T cell receptor beta chains were read from a single sample in a study of control samples from healthy donors and cancer patients. Libraries were prepared by immunoSEQ multiplex PCR; TCRdb keeps only in-frame clonotypes and omits some of them. The sample holds about 160,000 clones, 96% seen once. Specimen: blood. The receptors originated from a woman aged 25 to 45 in good health. CDR3s include the opening cysteine and the closing phenylalanine or tryptophan. Each record gives: V gene, CDR3 protein.

V: TRBV29-1; CDR3: CSVEAGAGPLGEKLFF
V: TRBV7-8; CDR3: CASSQGIAHEQYF
V: TRBV3-1/TRBV3-2; CDR3: CASSQKAGTSSYEQYF
V: TRBV5-1; CDR3: CASSLAGPGREETQYF
V: TRBV29-1; CDR3: CSVVPRIDGRNTEAFF
V: TRBV23-1; CDR3: CASSQLGRGRNYGYTF
V: TRBV18; CDR3: CASSPGKRNTEAFF
V: TRBV9; CDR3: CASSAGQDYGYTF
V: TRBV6-4; CDR3: CASSAQEDTEAFF
V: TRBV6-5; CDR3: CASSQDRADGYTF
V: TRBV7-9; CDR3: CASSLPRDRGNYGYTF
V: TRBV6-5; CDR3: CASSLTTGSSYEQYF
V: TRBV6-5; CDR3: CASSYTSYNSPLHF
V: TRBV23-1; CDR3: CASSQFSRDSPLGLVGNTIYF
V: TRBV6-2/TRBV6-3; CDR3: CASSYSTLYNEQFF
V: TRBV2; CDR3: CASVSDRWDTEAFF
V: TRBV6-5; CDR3: CASTTSAEGNEQFF
V: TRBV27; CDR3: CASSPRDTTYEQYF
V: TRBV5-4; CDR3: CASSFQLSLGGYTF
V: TRBV6-1; CDR3: CASSEQALGQYSNQPQHF
V: TRBV5-1; CDR3: CASSYRTGTQETQYF
V: TRBV19; CDR3: CASSRYRDQPQHF
V: TRBV9; CDR3: CASSVDQRGVEETQYF
V: TRBV19; CDR3: CASSTLAGPPYNEQFF
V: TRBV4-2; CDR3: CASSQDIDRDTQYF
V: TRBV5-6; CDR3: CASSSTGLPSSYNSPLHF
V: TRBV28; CDR3: CASSFPLGQASNTGELFF
V: TRBV6-5; CDR3: CASSRGRRNQPQHF
V: TRBV2; CDR3: CASRGGTLNYGYTF
V: TRBV15; CDR3: CATSRDEYTEAFF
V: TRBV5-1; CDR3: CASSPGLAGHNEQFF
V: TRBV2; CDR3: CASSAGGTEKLFF
V: TRBV14; CDR3: CASSRGGSDYGYTF
V: TRBV9; CDR3: CASSAGGRTEAFF
V: TRBV24-1; CDR3: CATSGWGPRGTGELFF
V: TRBV18; CDR3: CASSPGTGAETQYF
V: TRBV10-2; CDR3: CASSESWGSNQPQHF
V: TRBV3-1/TRBV3-2; CDR3: CASSRAGTDNTEAFF
V: TRBV28; CDR3: CASSLLTGGYYEQYF